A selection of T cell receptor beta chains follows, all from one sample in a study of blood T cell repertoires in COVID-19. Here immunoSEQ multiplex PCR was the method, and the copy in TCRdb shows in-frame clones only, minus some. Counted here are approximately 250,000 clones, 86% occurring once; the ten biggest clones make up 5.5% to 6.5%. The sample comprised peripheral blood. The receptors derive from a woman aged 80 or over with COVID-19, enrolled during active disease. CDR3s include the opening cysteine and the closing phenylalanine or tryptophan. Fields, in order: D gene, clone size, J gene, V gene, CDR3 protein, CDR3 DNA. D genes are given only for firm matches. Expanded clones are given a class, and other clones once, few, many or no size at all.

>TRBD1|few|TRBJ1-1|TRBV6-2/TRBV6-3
CASSYYWDREAFF
TGTGCCAGCAGTTACTATTGGGACAGGGAGGCTTTCTTT
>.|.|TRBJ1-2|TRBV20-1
CSASKGEDGYTF
TGCAGTGCTAGTAAGGGAGAGGATGGCTACACCTTC
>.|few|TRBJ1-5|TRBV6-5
CASSTGIRSNQPQHF
TGTGCCAGCAGTACAGGGATTAGGAGCAATCAGCCCCAGCATTTT
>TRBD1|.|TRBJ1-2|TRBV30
CAWSPRRTGAINYGYTF
TGTGCCTGGAGCCCTCGCAGGACAGGGGCCATAAACTATGGCTACACCTTC
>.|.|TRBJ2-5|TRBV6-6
CASSYGRGETQYF
TGTGCCAGCAGTTACGGCAGGGGAGAGACCCAGTACTTC
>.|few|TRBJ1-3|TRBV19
CASIGSSAGNTIYF
TGTGCCTCTATCGGGTCCTCGGCTGGAAACACCATATATTTT
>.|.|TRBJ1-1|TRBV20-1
CSASHSQNTEAFF
TGCAGTGCTAGTCACAGTCAGAACACTGAAGCTTTCTTT
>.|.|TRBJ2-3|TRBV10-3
CATGQNSDTQYF
TGTGCCACCGGACAGAACTCAGATACGCAGTATTTT
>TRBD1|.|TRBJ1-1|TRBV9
CASSVRAGTANTEAFF
TGTGCCAGCAGCGTAAGAGCCGGGACAGCAAACACTGAAGCTTTCTTT
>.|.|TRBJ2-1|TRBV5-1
CASSPSLQGGEQFF
TGCGCCAGCAGCCCGTCGCTACAAGGGGGTGAGCAGTTCTTC
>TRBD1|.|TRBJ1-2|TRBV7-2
CASSLAGTDGYTF
TGTGCCAGCAGCTTAGCTGGGACAGATGGCTACACCTTC
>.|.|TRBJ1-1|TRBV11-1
CASSLARAANTEAFF
TGTGCCAGCAGCTTAGCGCGGGCGGCGAACACTGAAGCTTTCTTT
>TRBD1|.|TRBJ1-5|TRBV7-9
CASSSGQGSQPQHF
TGTGCCAGCAGTTCAGGACAGGGTTCACAGCCCCAGCATTTT
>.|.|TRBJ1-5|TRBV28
CASSSQNNQPQHF
TGTGCCAGCAGTTCGCAGAACAATCAGCCCCAGCATTTT
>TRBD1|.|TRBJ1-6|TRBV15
CATTRQGSSPLHF
TGTGCCACCACCAGACAGGGCAGCTCACCCCTCCACTTT
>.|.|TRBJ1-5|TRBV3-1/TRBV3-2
CASSQDTGVNQPQHF
TGTGCCAGCAGCCAAGACACCGGGGTAAATCAGCCCCAGCATTTT
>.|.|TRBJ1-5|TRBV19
CASSIVQVNWQPQHF
TGTGCCAGTAGTATTGTGCAGGTTAATTGGCAGCCCCAGCATTTT
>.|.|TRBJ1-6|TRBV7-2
CASSFGGHSPLHF
TGTGCCAGCAGCTTCGGGGGTCATTCACCCCTCCACTTT
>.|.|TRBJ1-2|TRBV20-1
CSASDGGYGYTF
TGCAGTGCTAGTGACGGTGGCTATGGCTACACCTTC
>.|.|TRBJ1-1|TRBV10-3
CAISVGPIGGTEAFF
TGTGCCATCAGTGTTGGACCTATCGGGGGCACTGAAGCTTTCTTT
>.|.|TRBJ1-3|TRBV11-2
CASRTQEGSGNTIYF
TGTGCCAGCCGCACACAGGAAGGATCTGGAAACACCATATATTTT
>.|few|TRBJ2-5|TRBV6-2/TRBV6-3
CASSGRQGWTQYF
TGTGCCAGCAGCGGACGCCAGGGGTGGACCCAGTACTTC
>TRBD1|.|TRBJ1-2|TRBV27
CASSFRGLDGYTF
TGTGCCAGCAGTTTTAGGGGGCTGGATGGCTACACCTTC
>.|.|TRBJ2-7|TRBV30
CAWSHRDGEQYF
TGTGCCTGGAGTCACAGGGACGGAGAGCAGTACTTC
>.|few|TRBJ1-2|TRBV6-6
CASSYTDRPYGYTF
TGTGCCAGCAGTTACACGGACAGACCATATGGCTACACCTTC
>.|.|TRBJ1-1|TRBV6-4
CASSPGNTEAFF
TGTGCCAGCAGCCCAGGCAACACTGAAGCTTTCTTT